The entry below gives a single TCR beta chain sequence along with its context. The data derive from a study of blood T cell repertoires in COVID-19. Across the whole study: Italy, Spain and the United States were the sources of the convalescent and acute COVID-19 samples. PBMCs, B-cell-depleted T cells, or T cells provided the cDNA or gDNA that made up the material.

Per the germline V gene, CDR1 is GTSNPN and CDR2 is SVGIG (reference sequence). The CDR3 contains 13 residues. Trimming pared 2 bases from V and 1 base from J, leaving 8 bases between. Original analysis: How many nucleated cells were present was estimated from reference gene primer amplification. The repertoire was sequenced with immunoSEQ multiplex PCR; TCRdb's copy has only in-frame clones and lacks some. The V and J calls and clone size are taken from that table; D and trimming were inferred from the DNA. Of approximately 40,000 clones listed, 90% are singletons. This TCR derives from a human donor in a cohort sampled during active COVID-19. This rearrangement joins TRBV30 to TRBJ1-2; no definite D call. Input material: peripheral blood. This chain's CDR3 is CAWSSRFNYGYTF. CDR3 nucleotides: TGTGCCTGGAGTTCGAGGTTTAACTATGGCTACACCTTC. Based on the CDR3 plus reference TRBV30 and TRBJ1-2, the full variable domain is SQTIHQWPATLVQPVGSPLSLECTVEGTSNPNLYWYRQAAGRGLQLLFYSVGIGQISSEVPQNLSASRPQDRQFILSSKKLLLSDSGFYLCAWSSRFNYGYTFGSGTRLTVV.